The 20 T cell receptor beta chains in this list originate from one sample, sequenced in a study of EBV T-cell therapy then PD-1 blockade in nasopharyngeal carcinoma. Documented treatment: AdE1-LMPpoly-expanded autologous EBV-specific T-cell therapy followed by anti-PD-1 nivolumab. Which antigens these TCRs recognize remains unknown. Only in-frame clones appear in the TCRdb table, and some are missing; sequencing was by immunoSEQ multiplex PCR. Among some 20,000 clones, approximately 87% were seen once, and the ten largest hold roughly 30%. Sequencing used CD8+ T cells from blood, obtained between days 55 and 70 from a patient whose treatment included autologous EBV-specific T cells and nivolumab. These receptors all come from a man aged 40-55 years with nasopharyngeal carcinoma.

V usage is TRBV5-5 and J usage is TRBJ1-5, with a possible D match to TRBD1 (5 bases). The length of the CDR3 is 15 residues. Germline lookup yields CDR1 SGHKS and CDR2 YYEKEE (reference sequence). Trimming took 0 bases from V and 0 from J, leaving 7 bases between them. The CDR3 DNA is TGTGCCAGCAGCTTGGGACAGCTTAGCAATCAGCCCCAGCATTTT. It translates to CASSLGQLSNQPQHF.

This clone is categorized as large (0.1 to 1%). In DNA form, the CDR3 reads TGTGCCAGCAGTTTTTTTGGGGGAAGCTTTCACCAGCCCCAGCATTTT. Translating it yields CASSFFGGSFHQPQHF. The chain has TRBV27 and TRBJ1-5; D may be TRBD1 (5 bases). V lost 3 bases to trimming and J lost 7 bases, with 19 bases between them. Germline CDR1 and CDR2: MNHEY and SMNVEV (reference sequence). This CDR3 is 16 amino acids long.

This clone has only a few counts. CDR3 loop: CASSPPRGPLHF. The DNA of the CDR3 is TGTGCCAGCAGTCCCCCCCGTGGGCCCCTCCACTTT. V and J are TRBV28 and TRBJ1-6; D unresolved. Germline V gene data show CDR1 as MDHEN and CDR2 as SYDVKM. This CDR3 comprises 12 residues. Trimming stripped 5 bases from V and 13 bases from J, with 12 bases between.

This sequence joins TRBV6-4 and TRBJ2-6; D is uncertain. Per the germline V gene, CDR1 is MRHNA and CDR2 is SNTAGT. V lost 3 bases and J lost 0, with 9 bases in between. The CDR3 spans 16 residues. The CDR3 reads CASSDTASSGANVLTF. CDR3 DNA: TGTGCCAGCAGTGATACCGCAAGCTCTGGGGCCAACGTCCTGACTTTC.

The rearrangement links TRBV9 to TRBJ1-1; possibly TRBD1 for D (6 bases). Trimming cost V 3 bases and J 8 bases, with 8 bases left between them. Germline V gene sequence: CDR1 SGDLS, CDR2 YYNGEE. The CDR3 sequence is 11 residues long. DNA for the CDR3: TGTGCCAGCAGCGGTAGGGGGGAAGCTTTCTTT. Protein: CASSGRGEAFF.

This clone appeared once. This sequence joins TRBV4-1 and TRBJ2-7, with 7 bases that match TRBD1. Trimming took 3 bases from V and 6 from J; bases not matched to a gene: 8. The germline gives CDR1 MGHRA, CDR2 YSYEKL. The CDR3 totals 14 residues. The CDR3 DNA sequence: TGCGCCAGCAGCCACTCGGGACAGAGAACCGAGCAGTACTTC. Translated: CASSHSGQRTEQYF.

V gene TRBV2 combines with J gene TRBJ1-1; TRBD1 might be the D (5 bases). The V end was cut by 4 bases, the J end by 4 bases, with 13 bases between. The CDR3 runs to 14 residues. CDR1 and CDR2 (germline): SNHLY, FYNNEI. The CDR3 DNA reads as TGTGCCAGCAGTGCAGGGCAGGAGTCCACTGAAGCTTTCTTT. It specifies CASSAGQESTEAFF. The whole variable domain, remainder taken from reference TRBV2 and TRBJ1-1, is EPEVTQTPSHQVTQMGQEVILRCVPISNHLYFYWYRQILGQKVEFLVSFYNNEISEKSEIFDDQFSVERPDGSNFTLKIRSTKLEDSAMYFCASSAGQESTEAFFGQGTRLTVV.

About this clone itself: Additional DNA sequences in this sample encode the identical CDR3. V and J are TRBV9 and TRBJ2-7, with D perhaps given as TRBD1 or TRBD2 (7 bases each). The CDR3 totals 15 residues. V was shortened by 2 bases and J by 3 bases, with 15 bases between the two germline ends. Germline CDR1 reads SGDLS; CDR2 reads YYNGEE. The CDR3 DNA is TGTGCCAGCAGCGTCGGGGGAGGGGGCTACTACGAGCAGTACTTC. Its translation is CASSVGGGGYYEQYF.

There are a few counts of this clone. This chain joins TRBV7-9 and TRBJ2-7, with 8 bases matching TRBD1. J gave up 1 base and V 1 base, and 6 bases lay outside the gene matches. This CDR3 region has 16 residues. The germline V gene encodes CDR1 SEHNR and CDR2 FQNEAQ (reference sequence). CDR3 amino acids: CASSLGGQGLSYEQYF. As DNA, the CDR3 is TGTGCCAGCAGCTTAGGCGGACAGGGTTTATCCTACGAGCAGTACTTC.

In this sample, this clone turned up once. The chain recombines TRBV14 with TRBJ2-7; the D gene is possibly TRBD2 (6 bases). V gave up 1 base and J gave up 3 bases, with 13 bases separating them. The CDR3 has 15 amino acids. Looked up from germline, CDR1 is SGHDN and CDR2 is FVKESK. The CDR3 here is CASSQGIQGGYEQYF. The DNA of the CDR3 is TGTGCCAGCAGCCAAGGTATCCAGGGAGGCTACGAGCAGTACTTC.

This CDR3 is CASSLVDTSQQYF. CDR3 sequence (DNA): TGTGCCAGCAGCTTAGTGGACACGTCTCAGCAGTACTTC. V is TRBV13 and J is TRBJ2-7; D might be TRBD1 (5 bases). In germline, CDR1 is PRHDT, CDR2 FYEKMQ (reference sequence). Deletions cut 1 base from V and 8 bases from J, with 12 bases between. CDR3 size: 13 residues.

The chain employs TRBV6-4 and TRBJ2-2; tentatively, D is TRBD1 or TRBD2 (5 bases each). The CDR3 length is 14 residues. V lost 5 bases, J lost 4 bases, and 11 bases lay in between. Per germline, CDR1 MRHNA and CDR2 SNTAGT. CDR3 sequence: CASSPGTSTGELFF. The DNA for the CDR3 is TGTGCCAGCAGTCCCGGGACCTCCACCGGGGAGCTGTTTTTT.

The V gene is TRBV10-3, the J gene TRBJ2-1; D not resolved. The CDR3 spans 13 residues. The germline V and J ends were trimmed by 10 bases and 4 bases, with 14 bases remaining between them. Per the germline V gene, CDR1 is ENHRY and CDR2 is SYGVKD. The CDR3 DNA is TGTGCCACGGAAACGGGTCAATACAATGAGCAGTTCTTC. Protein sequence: CATETGQYNEQFF.

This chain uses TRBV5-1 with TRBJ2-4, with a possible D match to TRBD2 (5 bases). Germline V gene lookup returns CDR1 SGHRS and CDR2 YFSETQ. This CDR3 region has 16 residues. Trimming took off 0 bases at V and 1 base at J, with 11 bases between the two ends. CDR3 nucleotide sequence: TGCGCCAGCAGCTTGGGACCCACGGGGGCCAAAAACATTCAGTACTTC. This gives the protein CASSLGPTGAKNIQYF.

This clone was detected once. CDR3 loop: CATGAGGYEQFF. The CDR3 nucleotides read TGTGCCACCGGGGCGGGGGGGTATGAGCAGTTCTTC. V and J are TRBV27 and TRBJ2-1, with 9 positions matching TRBD2. Germline CDR1 reads MNHEY; CDR2 reads SMNVEV (reference sequence). The CDR3 length is 12 residues. V was pared by 10 bases and J by 8 bases, with 6 bases of the junction left unmatched.

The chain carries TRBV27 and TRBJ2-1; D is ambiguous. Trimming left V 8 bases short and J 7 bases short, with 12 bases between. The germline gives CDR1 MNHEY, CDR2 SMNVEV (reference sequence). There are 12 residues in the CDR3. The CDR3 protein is CASGVKGNEQFF. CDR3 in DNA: TGTGCCAGCGGAGTTAAGGGAAATGAGCAGTTCTTC.

CDR3 bases: TGTGCCACCAGCACAGTCGGTAATGAGCAGTTCTTC. It codes for CATSTVGNEQFF. This rearrangement joins TRBV15 to TRBJ2-1; unclear D gene. The CDR3 is 12 residues long. Germline V gene lookup returns CDR1 LNHNV and CDR2 YYDKDF (reference sequence). The V end was cut by 4 bases, the J end by 7 bases, with 8 bases between.

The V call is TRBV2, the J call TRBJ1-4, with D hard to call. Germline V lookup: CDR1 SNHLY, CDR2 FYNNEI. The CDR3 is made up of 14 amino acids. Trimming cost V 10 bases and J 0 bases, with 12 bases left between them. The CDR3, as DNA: TGTGCCACAAGAGGCGGATCAACTAATGAAAAACTGTTTTTT. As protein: CATRGGSTNEKLFF.

DNA for the CDR3: TGTGCCAGCGGGGAGGGGCGCCCGAGCATGGGCTACACCTTC. Its protein is CASGEGRPSMGYTF. The rearrangement uses TRBV13 and TRBJ1-2, with TRBD1 as a possible D gene (5 bases). This CDR3 is 14 amino acids long. V lost 8 bases and J 8 bases, leaving 21 bases between the germline ends. Germline CDR1 PRHDT, CDR2 FYEKMQ (reference sequence).

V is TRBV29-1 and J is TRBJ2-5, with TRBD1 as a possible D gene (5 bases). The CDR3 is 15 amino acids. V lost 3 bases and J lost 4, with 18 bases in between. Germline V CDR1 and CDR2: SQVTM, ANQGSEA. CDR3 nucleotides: TGCAGCGTTGAGGCAGGGATTGGCTTTACAGAGACCCAGTACTTC. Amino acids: CSVEAGIGFTETQYF.